The next 2 T cell receptor beta chains were all read from a single sample in a study of T-cell memory formation after mild COVID-19. MiXCR, applied by TCRdb to the 5' RACE reads, yields one record per CDR3 protein. The sample yields about 110,000 distinct CDR3 sequences, roughly 20% seen once. The sample comprised PBMCs or a T cell subset sorted from them (not recorded which). The source is a man aged 18 to 29 who had mild COVID-19 (a few samples of this study predate the infection). Cell type and time point are not known.

This chain connects TRBV9 to TRBJ2-2; 8 bases align to TRBD2. Per the germline V gene, CDR1 is SGDLS and CDR2 is YYNGEE. Losses at the gene ends were 3 bases for V and 9 bases for J; bases not matched to a gene: 4. The CDR3 covers 13 residues. This chain's CDR3 is CASSAGLARELFF. In DNA, the CDR3 is TGTGCCAGCAGCGCCGGACTAGCCCGGGAGCTGTTTTTT.

The chain combines TRBV4-2 with TRBJ1-1; 8 bases match TRBD1. Germline V gives CDR1 LGHNA, CDR2 YNFKEQ. The V gene end was trimmed by 2 bases and the J gene end by 11 bases; junction bases not matched to a gene: 7. This CDR3 is built from 13 residues. The CDR3 bases are TGTGCCAGCAGCCAACCCGGACAGGGCGAGGCTTTCTTT. Translating it yields CASSQPGQGEAFF.